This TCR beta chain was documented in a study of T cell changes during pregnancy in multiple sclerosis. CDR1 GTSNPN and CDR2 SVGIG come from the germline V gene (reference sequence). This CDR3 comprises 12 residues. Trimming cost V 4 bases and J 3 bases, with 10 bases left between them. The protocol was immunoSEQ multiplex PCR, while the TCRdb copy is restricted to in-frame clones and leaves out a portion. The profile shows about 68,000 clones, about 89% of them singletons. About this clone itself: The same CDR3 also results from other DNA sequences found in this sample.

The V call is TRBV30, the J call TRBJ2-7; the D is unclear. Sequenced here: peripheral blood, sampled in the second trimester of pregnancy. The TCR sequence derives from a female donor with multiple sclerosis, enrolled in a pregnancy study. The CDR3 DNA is TGTGCCTGGAACGGCGGTGGCTACGAGCAGTACTTC. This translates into CAWNGGGYEQYF.